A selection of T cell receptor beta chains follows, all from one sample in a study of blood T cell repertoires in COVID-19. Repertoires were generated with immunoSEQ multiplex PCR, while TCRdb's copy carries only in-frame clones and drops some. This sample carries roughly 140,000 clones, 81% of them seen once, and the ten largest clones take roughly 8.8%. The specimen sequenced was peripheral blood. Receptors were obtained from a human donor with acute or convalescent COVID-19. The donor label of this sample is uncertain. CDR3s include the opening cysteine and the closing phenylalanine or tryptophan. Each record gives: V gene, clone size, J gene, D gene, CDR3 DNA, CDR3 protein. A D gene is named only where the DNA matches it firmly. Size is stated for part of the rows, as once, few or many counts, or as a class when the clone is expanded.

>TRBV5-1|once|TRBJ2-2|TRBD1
TGCGCCAGCAGCTTTGGACAGGGCCCCACCGGGGAGCTGTTTTTT
CASSFGQGPTGELFF
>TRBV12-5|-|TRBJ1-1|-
TGTGCTAGTGGTTTGGACGGACGGCGGACAATGAACACTGAAGCTTTCTTT
CASGLDGRRTMNTEAFF
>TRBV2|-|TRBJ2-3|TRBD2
TGTGCCAGCAGCAGACTAGCAGGAGATACGCAGTATTTT
CASSRLAGDTQYF
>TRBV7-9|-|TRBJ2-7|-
TGTGCCAGCAGCATCTCCGAGGGCCACGAGCAGTACTTC
CASSISEGHEQYF
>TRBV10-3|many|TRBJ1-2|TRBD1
TGTGCCATCAGAGGACAGGGCCATGGCTACACCTTC
CAIRGQGHGYTF
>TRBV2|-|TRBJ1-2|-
TGTGCCAGCAGTGAATCGTCTGGACGGGGGTTTTTTAACTATGGCTACACCTTC
CASSESSGRGFFNYGYTF
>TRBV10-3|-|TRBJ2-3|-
TGTGCCATCAGTGTGGGACTGGCAACTAGCACAGATACGCAGTATTTT
CAISVGLATSTDTQYF
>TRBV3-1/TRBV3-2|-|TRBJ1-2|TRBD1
TGTGCCAGCAGCCAAGTGGAGGGGGCGAAGGATGGCTACACCTTC
CASSQVEGAKDGYTF
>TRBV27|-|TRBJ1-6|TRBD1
TGTGCCAGCAGTTCCTTATTGACAGGGGGCCTATCACCCCTCCACTTT
CASSSLLTGGLSPLHF
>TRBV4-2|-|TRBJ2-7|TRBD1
TGTGCCAGCAGCCAAGTACGGGACAGCTTCTACGAGCAGTACTTC
CASSQVRDSFYEQYF
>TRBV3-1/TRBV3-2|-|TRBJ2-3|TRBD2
TGTGCCAGCAGCCCACTAGCGTCCCGAGGAGGAGGGGCGCAGTATTTT
CASSPLASRGGGAQYF
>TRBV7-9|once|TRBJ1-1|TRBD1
TGTGCCAGCAGCTTAGAGCGGCAGGGGGTAACTGAAGCTTTCTTT
CASSLERQGVTEAFF
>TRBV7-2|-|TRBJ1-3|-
TGTGCCAGCAGTTTATTCAGGGGCCCTAGGGGAAACACCATATATTTT
CASSLFRGPRGNTIYF
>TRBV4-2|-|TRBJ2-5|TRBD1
TGTGCCAGCAGCCAGGGCCTCTACAGGGGCCGCGTAATGGCGCAAGAGACCCAGTACTTC
CASSQGLYRGRVMAQETQYF
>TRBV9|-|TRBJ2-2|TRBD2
TGTGCCAGCAGCTTCATCCCGGGGGGCACCGGGGAGCTGTTTTTT
CASSFIPGGTGELFF
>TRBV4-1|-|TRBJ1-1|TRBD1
TGCGCCAGCAGCCAAGACGACAGGGGATGGGGTACTGAAGCTTTCTTT
CASSQDDRGWGTEAFF
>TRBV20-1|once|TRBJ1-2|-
TGCAGTGCTAGCAGGCACTATGGCTACACCTTC
CSASRHYGYTF
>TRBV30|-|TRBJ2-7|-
TGTGCCTGGGGTAGGGGTGTCGAGCAGTACTTC
CAWGRGVEQYF
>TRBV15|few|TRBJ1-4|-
TGTGCCACCAGCAGAGATAGCGCCTCAGTCGCGGCTAATGAAAAACTGTTTTTT
CATSRDSASVAANEKLFF
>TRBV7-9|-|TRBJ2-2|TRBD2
TGTGCCAGCATTGATCTAGCGGCGAACACCGGGGAGCTGTTTTTT
CASIDLAANTGELFF
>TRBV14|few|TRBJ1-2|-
TGTGCCAGCAGCCAAGGCCGGTTTATAGCTAACTATGGCTACACCTTC
CASSQGRFIANYGYTF
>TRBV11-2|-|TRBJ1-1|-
TGTGCCAGCGGATGGGCCACTGAAGCTTTCTTT
CASGWATEAFF
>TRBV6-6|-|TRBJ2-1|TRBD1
TGTGCCAGCGGGGGGACAGGGAGGGATGAGCAGTTCTTC
CASGGTGRDEQFF
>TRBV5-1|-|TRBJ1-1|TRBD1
TGCGCCAGCAGCTTTAGTACAGGGGGAGGGAACACTGAAGCTTTCTTT
CASSFSTGGGNTEAFF
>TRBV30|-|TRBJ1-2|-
TGTGCCTGGAGTGTAGGTCTCAGACAATCTAACTATGGCTACACCTTC
CAWSVGLRQSNYGYTF
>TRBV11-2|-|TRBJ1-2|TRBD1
TGTGCCAGCAGCTGGGGGACAGCGGGTGGCTACACCTTC
CASSWGTAGGYTF
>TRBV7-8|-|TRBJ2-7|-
TGTGCCAGCAGCTTACGAAGGGGGCTTGGGAGGCGCTCCTACGAGCAGTACTTC
CASSLRRGLGRRSYEQYF
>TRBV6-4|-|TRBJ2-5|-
TGTGCCAGCAGTGACTTACTAGATCAGTACTTC
CASSDLLDQYF
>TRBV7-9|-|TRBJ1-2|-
TGTGCCAGCAGACCCGGTGGAGGCGGCTACACCTTC
CASRPGGGGYTF
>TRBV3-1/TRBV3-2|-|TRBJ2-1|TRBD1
TGTGCCAGCAGACAGGGGGCTAGTGAGCAGTTCTTC
CASRQGASEQFF
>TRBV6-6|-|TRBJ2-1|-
TGTGCCAGCAGTTACGGGAGCGAGCAGTTCTTC
CASSYGSEQFF
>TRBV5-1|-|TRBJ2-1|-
TGCGCCAGCAGCCCCAGCGCTAGCTCCTACAATGAGCAGTTCTTC
CASSPSASSYNEQFF
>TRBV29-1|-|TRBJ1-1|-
TGCAGCGTTGAAGATCGGGTCGGGAGCGAAGCTTTCTTT
CSVEDRVGSEAFF
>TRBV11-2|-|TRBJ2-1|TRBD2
TGTGCCAGCAGCTTAGTAAACTCGCGGGGGGGCGGGTTGAATGAGCAGTTCTTC
CASSLVNSRGGGLNEQFF
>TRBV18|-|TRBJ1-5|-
TGTGCCAGCTCACCATCGACAGGAGGTGACCAGCCCCAGCATTTT
CASSPSTGGDQPQHF
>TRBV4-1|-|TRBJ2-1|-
TGCGCCAGCAGCCAAGATCGGCAGGATTCCTACAATGAGCAGTTCTTC
CASSQDRQDSYNEQFF